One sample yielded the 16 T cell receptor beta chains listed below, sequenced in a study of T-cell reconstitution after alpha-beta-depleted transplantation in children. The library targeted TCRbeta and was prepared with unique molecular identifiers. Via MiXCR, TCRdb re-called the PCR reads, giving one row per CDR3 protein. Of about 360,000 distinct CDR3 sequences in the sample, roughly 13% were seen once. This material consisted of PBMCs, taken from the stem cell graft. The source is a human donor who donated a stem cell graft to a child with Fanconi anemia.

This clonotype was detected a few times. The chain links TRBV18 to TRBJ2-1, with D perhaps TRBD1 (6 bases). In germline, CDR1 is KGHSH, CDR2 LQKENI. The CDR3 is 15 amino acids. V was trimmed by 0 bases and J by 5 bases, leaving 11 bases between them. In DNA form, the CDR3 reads TGTGCCAGCTCACCACCGATGACAGGACACAATGAGCAGTTCTTC. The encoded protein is CASSPPMTGHNEQFF.

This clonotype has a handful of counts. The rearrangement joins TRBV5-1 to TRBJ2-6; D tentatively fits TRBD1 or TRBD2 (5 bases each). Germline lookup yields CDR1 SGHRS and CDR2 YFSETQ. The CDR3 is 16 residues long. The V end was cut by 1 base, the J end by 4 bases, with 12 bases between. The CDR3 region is CASSLYGGYGANVLTF. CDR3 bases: TGCGCCAGCAGCTTGTATGGGGGTTACGGGGCCAACGTCCTGACTTTC. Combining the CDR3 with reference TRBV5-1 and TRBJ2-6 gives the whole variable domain KAGVTQTPRYLIKTRGQQVTLSCSPISGHRSVSWYQQTPGQGLQFLFEYFSETQRNKGNFPGRFSGRQFSNSRSEMNVSTLELGDSALYLCASSLYGGYGANVLTFGAGSRLTVL.

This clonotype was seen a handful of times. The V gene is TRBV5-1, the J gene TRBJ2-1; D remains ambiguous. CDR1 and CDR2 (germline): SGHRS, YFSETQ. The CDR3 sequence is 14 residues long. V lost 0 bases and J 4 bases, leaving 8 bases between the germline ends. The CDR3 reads CASSLAVTYNEQFF. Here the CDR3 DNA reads TGCGCCAGCAGCTTGGCCGTAACTTACAATGAGCAGTTCTTC.

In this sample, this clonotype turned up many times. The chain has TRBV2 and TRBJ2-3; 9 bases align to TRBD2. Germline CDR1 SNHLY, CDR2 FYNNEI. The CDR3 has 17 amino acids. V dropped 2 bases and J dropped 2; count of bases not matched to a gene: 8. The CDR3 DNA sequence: TGTGCCAGCAGTGAATGGTGGCTAGCGGGGCTCACAGATACGCAGTATTTT. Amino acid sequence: CASSEWWLAGLTDTQYF.

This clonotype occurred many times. The CDR3 sequence: CASSRRQGANYGYTF. CDR3 nucleotide sequence: TGTGCCAGCAGTCGGCGACAGGGGGCAAACTATGGCTACACCTTC. This sequence joins TRBV5-4 and TRBJ1-2; 10 positions agree with TRBD1. CDR1 and CDR2 (germline): SGHNT, YYREEE (reference sequence). The CDR3 spans 15 residues. The J segment lost 2 bases and the V segment lost 5 bases, leaving 6 bases of the junction unmatched.

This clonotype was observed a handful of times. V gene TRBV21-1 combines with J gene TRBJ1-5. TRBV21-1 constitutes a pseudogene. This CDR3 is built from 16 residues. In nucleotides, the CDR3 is TGTGCCAGCAGCAAATCATCGTTCGACACCCATCAGCCCCAGCATTTT. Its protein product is CASSKSSFDTHQPQHF.

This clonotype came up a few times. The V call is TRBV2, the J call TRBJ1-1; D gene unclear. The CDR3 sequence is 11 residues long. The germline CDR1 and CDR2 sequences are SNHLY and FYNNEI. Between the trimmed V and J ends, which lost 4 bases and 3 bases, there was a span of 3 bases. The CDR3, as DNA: TGTGCCAGCAGTGTGTACACTGAAGCTTTCTTT. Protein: CASSVYTEAFF.

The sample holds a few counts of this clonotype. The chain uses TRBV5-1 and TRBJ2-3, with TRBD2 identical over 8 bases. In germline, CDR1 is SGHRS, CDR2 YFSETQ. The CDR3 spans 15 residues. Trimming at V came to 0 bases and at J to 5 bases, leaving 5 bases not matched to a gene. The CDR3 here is CASSLEAGVGDTQYF. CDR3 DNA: TGCGCCAGCAGCTTGGAAGCGGGGGTAGGAGATACGCAGTATTTT. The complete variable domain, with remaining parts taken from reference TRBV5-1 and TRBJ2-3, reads KAGVTQTPRYLIKTRGQQVTLSCSPISGHRSVSWYQQTPGQGLQFLFEYFSETQRNKGNFPGRFSGRQFSNSRSEMNVSTLELGDSALYLCASSLEAGVGDTQYFGPGTRLTVL.

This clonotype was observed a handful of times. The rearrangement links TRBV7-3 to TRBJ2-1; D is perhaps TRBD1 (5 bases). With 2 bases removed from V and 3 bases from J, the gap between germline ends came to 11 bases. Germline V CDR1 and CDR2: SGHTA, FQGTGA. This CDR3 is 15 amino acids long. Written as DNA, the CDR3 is TGTGCCAGCAGCTTACTGGGGCCATACTACAATGAGCAGTTCTTC. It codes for CASSLLGPYYNEQFF.

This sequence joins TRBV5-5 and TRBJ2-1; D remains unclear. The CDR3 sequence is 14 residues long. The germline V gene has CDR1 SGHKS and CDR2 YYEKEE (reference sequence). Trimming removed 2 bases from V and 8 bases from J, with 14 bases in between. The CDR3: CASSFRFIEDEQFF. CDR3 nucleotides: TGTGCCAGCAGCTTTCGGTTCATTGAAGATGAGCAGTTCTTC.

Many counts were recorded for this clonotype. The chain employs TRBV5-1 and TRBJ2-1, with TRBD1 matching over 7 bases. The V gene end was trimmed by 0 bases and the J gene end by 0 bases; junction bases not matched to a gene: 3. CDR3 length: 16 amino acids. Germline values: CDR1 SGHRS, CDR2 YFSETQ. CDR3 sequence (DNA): TGCGCCAGCAGCTTGGGGGACAGTCTCTCCTACAATGAGCAGTTCTTC. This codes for CASSLGDSLSYNEQFF.

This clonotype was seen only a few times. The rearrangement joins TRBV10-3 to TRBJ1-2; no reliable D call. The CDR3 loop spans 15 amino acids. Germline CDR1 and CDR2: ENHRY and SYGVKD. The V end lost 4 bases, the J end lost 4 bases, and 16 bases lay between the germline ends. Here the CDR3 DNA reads TGTGCCATCAGTGTCGCCGCCGAAGGGTCCTATGGCTACACCTTC. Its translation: CAISVAAEGSYGYTF.

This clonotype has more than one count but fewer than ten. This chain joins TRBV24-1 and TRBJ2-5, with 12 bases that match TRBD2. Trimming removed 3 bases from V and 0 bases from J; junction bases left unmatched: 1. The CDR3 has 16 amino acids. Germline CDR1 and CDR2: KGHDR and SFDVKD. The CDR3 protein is CATSDLAGGYQETQYF. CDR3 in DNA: TGTGCCACCAGTGATCTAGCGGGGGGGTACCAAGAGACCCAGTACTTC.

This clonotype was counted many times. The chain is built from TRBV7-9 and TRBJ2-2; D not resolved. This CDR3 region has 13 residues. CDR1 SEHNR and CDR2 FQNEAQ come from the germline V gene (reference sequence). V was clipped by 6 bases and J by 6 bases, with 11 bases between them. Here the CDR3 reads CASRGSPAGELFF. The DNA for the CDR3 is TGTGCCAGCAGAGGCAGCCCGGCCGGGGAGCTGTTTTTT.

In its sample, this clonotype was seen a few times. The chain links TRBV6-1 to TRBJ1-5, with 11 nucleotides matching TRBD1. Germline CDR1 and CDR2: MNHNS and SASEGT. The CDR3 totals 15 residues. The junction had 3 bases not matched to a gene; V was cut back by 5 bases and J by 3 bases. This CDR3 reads CASSKDRGPNQPQHF. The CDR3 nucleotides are TGTGCCAGCAGTAAGGACAGGGGGCCCAATCAGCCCCAGCATTTT.

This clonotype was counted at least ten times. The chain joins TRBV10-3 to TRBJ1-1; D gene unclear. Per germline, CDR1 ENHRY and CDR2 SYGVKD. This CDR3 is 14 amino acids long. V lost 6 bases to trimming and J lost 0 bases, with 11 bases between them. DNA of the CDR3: TGTGCCATCAGCCTCGGCGGGATGAACACTGAAGCTTTCTTT. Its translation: CAISLGGMNTEAFF.